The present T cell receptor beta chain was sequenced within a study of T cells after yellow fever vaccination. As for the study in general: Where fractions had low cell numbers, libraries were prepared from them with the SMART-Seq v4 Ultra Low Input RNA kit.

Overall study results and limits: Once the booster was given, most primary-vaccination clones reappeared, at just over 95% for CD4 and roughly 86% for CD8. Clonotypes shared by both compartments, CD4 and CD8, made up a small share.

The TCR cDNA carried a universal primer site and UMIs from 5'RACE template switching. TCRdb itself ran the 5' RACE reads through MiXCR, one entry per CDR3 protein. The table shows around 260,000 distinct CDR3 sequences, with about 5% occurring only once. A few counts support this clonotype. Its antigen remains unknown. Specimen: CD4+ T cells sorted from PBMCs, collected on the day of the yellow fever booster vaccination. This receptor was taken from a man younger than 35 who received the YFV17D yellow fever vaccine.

The CDR3 DNA reads TGTGCCAGCAGCCCCGGGACTAGCGGGGGGAGCGAAAACATTCAGTACTTC. This translates into CASSPGTSGGSENIQYF. The chain recombines TRBV9 with TRBJ2-4; 15 nucleotides line up with TRBD2. Trimming removed 4 bases from V and 5 bases from J; junction bases left unmatched: 7. Germline V gene sequence: CDR1 SGDLS, CDR2 YYNGEE. The CDR3 is 17 residues long. The complete variable domain, with remaining parts taken from reference TRBV9 and TRBJ2-4, reads DSGVTQTPKHLITATGQRVTLRCSPRSGDLSVYWYQQSLDQGLQFLIQYYNGEERAKGNILERFSAQQFPDLHSELNLSSLELGDSALYFCASSPGTSGGSENIQYFGAGTRLSVL.